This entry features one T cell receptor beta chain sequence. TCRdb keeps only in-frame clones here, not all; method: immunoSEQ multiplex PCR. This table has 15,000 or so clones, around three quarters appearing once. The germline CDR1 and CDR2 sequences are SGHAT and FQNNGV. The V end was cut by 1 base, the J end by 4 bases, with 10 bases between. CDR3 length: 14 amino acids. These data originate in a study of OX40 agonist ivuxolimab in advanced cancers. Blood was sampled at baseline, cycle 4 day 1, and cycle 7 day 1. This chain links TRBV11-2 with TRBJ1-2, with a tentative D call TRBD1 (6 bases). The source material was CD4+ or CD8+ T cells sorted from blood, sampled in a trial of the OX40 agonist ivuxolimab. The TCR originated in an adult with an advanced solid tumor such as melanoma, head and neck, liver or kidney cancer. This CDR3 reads CASSLGQGPYGYTF. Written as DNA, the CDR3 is TGTGCCAGCAGCTTAGGTCAGGGGCCCTATGGCTACACCTTC. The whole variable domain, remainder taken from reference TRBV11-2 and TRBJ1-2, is EAGVAQSPRYKIIEKRQSVAFWCNPISGHATLYWYQQILGQGPKLLIQFQNNGVVDDSQLPKDRFSAERLKGVDSTLKIQPAKLEDSAVYLCASSLGQGPYGYTFGSGTRLTVV.